The 14 T cell receptor beta chains below come from one sample, sequenced in a study of cytomegalovirus exposure and HLA in healthy donors. The PCR ran on 60 Vbeta and 13 Jbeta primers. Clones were sequenced by immunoSEQ multiplex PCR, and TCRdb holds only the in-frame ones, with some missing. The table lists fewer than 350,000 clones, 70% to 90% of them singletons, with around 2.1% in the top ten. Sequencing was done on a sample of PBMCs. The receptors stem from a woman younger than 30 in good health and CMV-seronegative.

V is TRBV19 and J is TRBJ1-5; D gene ambiguous. Trimming pared 3 bases from V and 5 bases from J, leaving 11 bases between. Germline values: CDR1 LNHDA, CDR2 SQIVND (reference sequence). This CDR3 spans 14 amino acids. The CDR3 spells CASSIIPGYQPQHF. The CDR3 nucleotides are TGTGCCAGTAGTATCATTCCGGGGTATCAGCCCCAGCATTTT.

The gene calls are TRBV18 and TRBJ2-7; 12 bases are a match to TRBD1. Germline CDR1 reads KGHSH; CDR2 reads LQKENI. V was clipped by 0 bases and J by 6 bases; unmatched bases: 3. This CDR3 comprises 15 residues. CDR3 sequence reads: CASSPPGQGAGEQYF. For the CDR3, the DNA is TGTGCCAGCTCACCACCGGGACAGGGGGCCGGCGAGCAGTACTTC.

This chain joins TRBV5-1 and TRBJ2-7; 8 bases map to TRBD2. Trimming took 4 bases from V and 4 from J; bases not matched to a gene: 7. Germline V CDR1 and CDR2: SGHRS, YFSETQ. The CDR3 contains 14 residues. Here the CDR3 reads CASSTLSGVYEQYF. The DNA of the CDR3 is TGCGCCAGCAGCACACTTAGCGGGGTATACGAGCAGTACTTC.

Concerning this clone itself: Other DNA sequences in the sample encode the same CDR3. V usage is TRBV29-1 and J usage is TRBJ1-1; D possibly corresponds to TRBD1 (6 bases). Trimming removed 6 bases at V and 2 bases at J, with 13 bases between. Germline CDR1 reads SQVTM; CDR2 reads ANQGSEA. The CDR3 is made up of 13 amino acids. The CDR3 spells CSVVTGLNTEAFF. In nucleotides, the CDR3 is TGCAGCGTGGTAACAGGGCTCAACACTGAAGCTTTCTTT.

This chain links TRBV5-1 with TRBJ2-1, with D possibly being TRBD1 (6 bases). Trimming stripped 0 bases from V and 10 bases from J, with 17 bases between. The germline V gene has CDR1 SGHRS and CDR2 YFSETQ. CDR3 size: 15 residues. The CDR3 nucleotides read TGCGCCAGCAGCTTGGAAGGGACACCCTTCGGGGAGCAGTTCTTC. Its translation is CASSLEGTPFGEQFF.

The V call is TRBV2, the J call TRBJ2-2; D remains unclear. This CDR3 is 15 amino acids long. Trimming cost V 7 bases and J 0 bases, with 12 bases left between them. In germline, CDR1 is SNHLY, CDR2 FYNNEI. The CDR3 here is CASKSLPSNTGELFF. Written as DNA, the CDR3 is TGTGCCAGCAAGAGCCTTCCCTCGAACACCGGGGAGCTGTTTTTT.

This chain joins TRBV27 and TRBJ1-2, with D possibly matching TRBD1 (6 bases). CDR3 length: 13 amino acids. The germline gives CDR1 MNHEY, CDR2 SMNVEV (reference sequence). Trimming stripped 6 bases from V and 1 base from J, with 9 bases between. This CDR3 is CASRKQGNYGYTF. CDR3 bases: TGTGCCAGCAGAAAACAGGGTAACTATGGCTACACCTTC.

This sequence joins TRBV4-1 and TRBJ1-1; 9 bases are a match to TRBD1. J lost 8 bases, V lost 3 bases, and 10 bases had no gene match. Germline loops: CDR1 MGHRA, CDR2 YSYEKL. CDR3 length equals 15 residues. Here the CDR3 DNA reads TGCGCCAGCAGCCATACCGGGACAGGGCGTACCGAAGCTTTCTTT. As protein: CASSHTGTGRTEAFF.

The chain has TRBV2 and TRBJ1-4; no clear D. The length of the CDR3 is 16 residues. V gave up 4 bases and J gave up 0 bases, with 12 bases separating them. Germline V lookup: CDR1 SNHLY, CDR2 FYNNEI. CDR3 protein: CASSGAGAATNEKLFF. CDR3 bases: TGTGCCAGCAGTGGGGCAGGCGCCGCAACTAATGAAAAACTGTTTTTT.

V is TRBV5-1 and J is TRBJ1-1; D gene uncertain. The V gene's germline CDR1 is SGHRS and CDR2 YFSETQ. The CDR3 is 14 residues long. The V end was cut by 1 base, the J end by 0 bases, with 7 bases between. This chain's CDR3 is CASSLNSLNTEAFF. The DNA of the CDR3 is TGCGCCAGCAGCTTGAATAGTTTGAACACTGAAGCTTTCTTT.

The chain couples TRBV5-1 to TRBJ2-3; 7 nucleotides line up with TRBD1. The V and J ends lost 3 bases and 2 bases, in that order; junction bases with no gene match: 6. The CDR3 runs to 15 residues. Germline values: CDR1 SGHRS, CDR2 YFSETQ. This CDR3 reads CASSSTGATTDTQYF. The DNA for the CDR3 is TGCGCCAGCAGCTCAACAGGGGCCACCACAGATACGCAGTATTTT.

The J gene is TRBJ1-3, the V gene TRBV6-5; maybe TRBD1 (6 bases). The CDR3 length is 14 residues. With 5 bases removed from V and 9 bases from J, the gap between germline ends came to 17 bases. Germline CDR1 and CDR2: MNHEY and SVGAGI. The CDR3 coding sequence is TGTGCCAGCAGTCCCGACGGGGGGCTCGGCACCATATATTTT. Translating gives CASSPDGGLGTIYF.

The gene calls are TRBV6-5 and TRBJ2-1, with 10 bases identical to TRBD1. This CDR3 contains 16 residues. The V gene end was trimmed by 0 bases and the J gene end by 3 bases; junction bases not matched to a gene: 2. Per the germline V gene, CDR1 is MNHEY and CDR2 is SVGAGI. The CDR3 nucleotides are TGTGCCAGCAGTTACTCGACAGGGGGCAACTACAATGAGCAGTTCTTC. This codes for CASSYSTGGNYNEQFF.

The chain links TRBV7-9 to TRBJ2-1; perhaps TRBD1 as D (5 bases). The CDR3 totals 13 residues. The germline gives CDR1 SEHNR, CDR2 FQNEAQ (reference sequence). V dropped 1 base and J dropped 12 bases, with 13 bases sitting between them. As DNA, the CDR3 is TGTGCCAGCAGCTTAGAGGGGTTTAGGGCGCAGTTCTTC. Encoded protein: CASSLEGFRAQFF. The whole variable domain, remainder taken from reference TRBV7-9 and TRBJ2-1, is DTGVSQNPRHKITKRGQNVTFRCDPISEHNRLYWYRQTLGQGPEFLTYFQNEAQLEKSRLLSDRFSAERPKGSFSTLEIQRTEQGDSAMYLCASSLEGFRAQFFGPGTRLTVL.